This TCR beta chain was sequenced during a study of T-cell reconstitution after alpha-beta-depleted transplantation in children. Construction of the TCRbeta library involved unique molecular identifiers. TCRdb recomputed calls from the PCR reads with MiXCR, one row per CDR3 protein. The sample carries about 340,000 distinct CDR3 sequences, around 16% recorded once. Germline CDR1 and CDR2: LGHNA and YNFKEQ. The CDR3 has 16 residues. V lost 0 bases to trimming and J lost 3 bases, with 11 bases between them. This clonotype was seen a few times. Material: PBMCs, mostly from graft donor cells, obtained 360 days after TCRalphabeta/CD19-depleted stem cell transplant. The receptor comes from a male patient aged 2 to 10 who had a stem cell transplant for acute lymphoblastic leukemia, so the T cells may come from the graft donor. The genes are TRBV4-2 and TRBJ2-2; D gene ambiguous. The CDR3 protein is CASSQEARIYTGELFF. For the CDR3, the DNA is TGTGCCAGCAGCCAAGAAGCTCGGATCTACACCGGGGAGCTGTTTTTT.